This is a list of T cell receptor beta chains from one sample in a study of CD8 T cells in ankylosing spondylitis. In TCRdb, the 5' RACE reads were re-called with MiXCR into one record per CDR3 protein. Among tens of thousands of distinct CDR3 sequences listed, 3% were seen once. Sequencing was done on a sample of blood, either unsorted or a sorted T cell fraction (not recorded which). Every receptor here comes from a male donor with ankylosing spondylitis or in good health (not recorded which). Each CDR3 is given with its conserved first and last residue. D genes are given only for firm matches. Clone size is shown for a subset of rows, as once, few, many or a class of expanded clone.

size | J | D | V | CDR3 | DNA
many | TRBJ2-2 | TRBD2 | TRBV9 | CASSVGPTSGRLTGELFF | TGTGCCAGCAGCGTAGGTCCGACTAGCGGGAGGTTGACCGGGGAGCTGTTTTTT
many | TRBJ2-2 | TRBD2 | TRBV9 | CASSSRGGTRNAGELFF | TGTGCCAGCAGCTCCCGGGGGGGGACAAGGAATGCCGGGGAGCTGTTTTTT
many | TRBJ2-5 | NA | TRBV9 | CASSVGSGETQYF | TGTGCCAGCAGCGTAGGGTCCGGGGAGACCCAGTACTTC
many | TRBJ1-1 | NA | TRBV9 | CASSRGENTEAFF | TGTGCCAGCAGCAGGGGTGAGAACACTGAAGCTTTCTTT
many | TRBJ2-1 | NA | TRBV9 | CASTPWGNGSPNEQFF | TGTGCCAGCACCCCATGGGGTAACGGGTCTCCTAATGAGCAGTTCTTC
many | TRBJ2-3 | TRBD1 | TRBV9 | CASSVGQGWQYF | TGTGCCAGCAGCGTAGGACAGGGGTGGCAGTATTTT
many | TRBJ2-3 | TRBD1 | TRBV9 | CASSERGQTSTDTQYF | TGTGCCAGCAGCGAACGGGGACAGACTAGCACAGATACGCAGTATTTT
many | TRBJ2-3 | NA | TRBV9 | CASSEQGFTDTQYF | TGTGCCAGCAGCGAACAGGGTTTCACAGATACGCAGTATTTT
NA | TRBJ1-3 | NA | TRBV9 | CASSVVGSAGNTIYF | TGTGCCAGCAGCGTTGTGGGTTCTGCTGGAAACACCATATATTTT
NA | TRBJ2-5 | NA | TRBV9 | CASTGPVTAPETQYF | TGTGCCAGCACCGGCCCCGTGACAGCCCCAGAGACCCAGTACTTC
many | TRBJ1-1 | NA | TRBV21-1 | CASRAGTGVTEAFF | TGTGCCAGCAGAGCCGGGACAGGGGTCACTGAAGCTTTCTTT
many | TRBJ2-3 | TRBD2 | TRBV9 | CASSTSGGTDTQYF | TGTGCCAGCAGCACCAGCGGGGGAACAGATACGCAGTATTTT
few | TRBJ2-3 | NA | TRBV9 | CASSGAGADTQYF | TGTGCCAGCAGCGGCGCAGGGGCAGATACGCAGTATTTT
many | TRBJ1-3 | TRBD1 | TRBV9 | CASSAAGTESGNTIYF | TGTGCCAGCAGCGCCGCAGGGACAGAGTCTGGAAACACCATATATTTT
many | TRBJ2-3 | NA | TRBV9 | CASKGSGRASTDTQYF | TGTGCCAGCAAAGGGAGCGGTCGCGCTAGCACAGATACGCAGTATTTT
many | TRBJ2-5 | NA | TRBV9 | CASSVGLLQETQYF | TGTGCCAGCAGCGTCGGACTCCTGCAGGAGACCCAGTACTTC
many | TRBJ2-1 | TRBD1 | TRBV9 | CASSANDRGSYNEQFF | TGTGCCAGCAGCGCAAACGACAGGGGCTCCTACAATGAGCAGTTCTTC
many | TRBJ2-3 | TRBD2 | TRBV9 | CASSVLSSGGSSTDTQYF | TGTGCCAGCAGCGTACTGTCTAGCGGGGGGTCTAGCACAGATACGCAGTATTTT
many | TRBJ1-5 | NA | TRBV9 | CASSVGRDQPQHF | TGTGCCAGCAGCGTAGGCCGAGATCAGCCCCAGCATTTT
many | TRBJ2-5 | TRBD1 | TRBV9 | CASSAGDRGGQETQYF | TGTGCCAGCAGCGCCGGGGACAGGGGTGGCCAAGAGACCCAGTACTTC